This is a list of T cell receptor beta chains from one sample in a study of T cell responses to AZD1222 COVID-19 vaccine. Profiling relied on immunoSEQ multiplex PCR, and the TCRdb table lists in-frame clones only, not all of them. This table has roughly 100,000 clones, under 90% appearing once. The sample here was peripheral blood, taken on day 0 of AZD1222 vaccination. The receptors were gathered from an adult in good health. CDR3s include the opening cysteine and the closing phenylalanine or tryptophan. The D gene is left open where the match is weak. The size entry is marked missing in some rows and otherwise reads once, few, many or a size class.

V gene,J gene,clone size,D gene,CDR3 DNA,CDR3 protein
TRBV7-3,TRBJ2-2,NA,NA,TGTGCCAGCAGCTTAAATCCGGGCGGTCCTCACACCGGGGAGCTGTTTTTT,CASSLNPGGPHTGELFF
TRBV19,TRBJ1-4,NA,TRBD1,TGTGCCAGCACAGGGGGTGCAACTAATGAAAAACTGTTTTTT,CASTGGATNEKLFF
TRBV7-6,TRBJ1-1,NA,TRBD1,TGTGCCAGCAGACGGACAGGGGGCGAAGCTTTCTTT,CASRRTGGEAFF
TRBV4-2,TRBJ1-1,NA,NA,TGTGCCAGCAGCCAAGAAGAGGGGGGAGGAGCTTTCTTT,CASSQEEGGGAFF
TRBV30,TRBJ1-2,NA,NA,TGTGCCTGGACACTTAGCTATGGCTACACCTTC,CAWTLSYGYTF
TRBV7-2,TRBJ1-5,NA,TRBD1,TGTGCCAGCAGCCCCGGACAGGGCAATAGCAATCAGCCCCAGCATTTT,CASSPGQGNSNQPQHF
TRBV19,TRBJ2-1,NA,TRBD1,TGTGCCAGTGCACGGATGAGGGGGCGCGGGTATGAGCAGTTCTTC,CASARMRGRGYEQFF
TRBV5-1,TRBJ1-1,NA,NA,TGCGCCAGCAGCTTGGGAGACCTCGACAGGCTAAACACTGAAGCTTTCTTT,CASSLGDLDRLNTEAFF
TRBV28,TRBJ2-1,NA,NA,TGTGCCAGCAGGACTAGTGGTCGCAATGAGCAGTTCTTC,CASRTSGRNEQFF
TRBV5-1,TRBJ1-3,NA,NA,TGCGCCAGCAGCCCACGTACCCAGGGAGACACCATATATTTT,CASSPRTQGDTIYF
TRBV5-1,TRBJ1-1,NA,NA,TGCGCCAGCAGCTTCAGGGATAGCACTGAAGCTTTCTTT,CASSFRDSTEAFF
TRBV30,TRBJ1-6,NA,NA,TGTGCCTGGATCCACACGAGCTACTATAATTCACCCCTCCACTTT,CAWIHTSYYNSPLHF
TRBV11-3,TRBJ2-7,NA,TRBD2,TGTGCCAGCAGCTTAGCTCAGACTAGCGGGAGCCAATACGAGCAGTACTTC,CASSLAQTSGSQYEQYF
TRBV3-1/TRBV3-2,TRBJ2-2,NA,NA,TGTGCCAGCAGCCAAGATACACACACCGGGGAGCTGTTTTTT,CASSQDTHTGELFF
TRBV6-5,TRBJ2-2,NA,TRBD2,TGTGCCAGCATCGAGGGACTAGCGGATACCGGGGAGCTGTTTTTT,CASIEGLADTGELFF
TRBV3-1/TRBV3-2,TRBJ2-5,NA,NA,TGTGCCAGCAGGCGACGGAACGAAGAGACCCAGTACTTC,CASRRRNEETQYF
TRBV2,TRBJ1-5,NA,NA,TGTGCCAGCAGTGAGGACGCAAGCAATCAGCCCCAGCATTTT,CASSEDASNQPQHF
TRBV19,TRBJ2-2,NA,TRBD1,TGTGCCAGTAGTATACAGGGACAGGGTCGCACCGGGGAGCTGTTTTTT,CASSIQGQGRTGELFF
TRBV7-6,TRBJ2-7,NA,NA,TGTGCCAGCAGCTCGACAGTACACGAGCAGTACTTC,CASSSTVHEQYF
TRBV28,TRBJ2-7,NA,NA,TGTGCCAGCAGTCCTCCCAGGGGGGGATACGAGCAGTACTTC,CASSPPRGGYEQYF
TRBV18,TRBJ1-5,NA,NA,TGTGCCAGCTCACCAGGACGGGTCAATCAGCCCCAGCATTTT,CASSPGRVNQPQHF
TRBV3-1/TRBV3-2,TRBJ1-1,NA,NA,TGTGCCAGCAGCCCCACGGACAGTTACACTGAAGCTTTCTTT,CASSPTDSYTEAFF
TRBV19,TRBJ1-2,NA,NA,TGTGCCAGTAGTAGGCGGGTCAACTATGGCTACACCTTC,CASSRRVNYGYTF
TRBV7-2,TRBJ2-2,once,NA,TGTGCCAGCAGCCCTGCGAGTGGGGGCGGGGAGCTGTTTTTT,CASSPASGGGELFF
TRBV9,TRBJ2-7,NA,TRBD1,TGTGCCAGCAGCGAAGGGACAGGGTCCTACGAGCAGTACTTC,CASSEGTGSYEQYF
TRBV7-3,TRBJ2-1,NA,TRBD2,TGTGCCAGCAGCCGTAGCGGGAGAAACCCCAATGAGCAGTTCTTC,CASSRSGRNPNEQFF
TRBV6-5,TRBJ1-6,once,TRBD1,TGTGCCAGCAGCCCCGGGACAGGGGTTAATTCACCCCTCCACTTT,CASSPGTGVNSPLHF
TRBV6-5,TRBJ1-1,NA,NA,TGTGCCAGCAGTTACGGGGGCGGAAGCACTGAAGCTTTCTTT,CASSYGGGSTEAFF
TRBV11-2,TRBJ1-1,once,TRBD1,TGTGCCAGCAGCTTATACGCCGGGACAGGGGTTTATGGTGAAGCTTTCTTT,CASSLYAGTGVYGEAFF
TRBV19,TRBJ2-2,NA,TRBD2,TGTGCCAGCGGGACTAGCGGGATCCACACCGGGGAGCTGTTTTTT,CASGTSGIHTGELFF
TRBV28,TRBJ1-6,NA,NA,TGTGCCAGCACGGGGGGTAATTCACCCCTCCACTTT,CASTGGNSPLHF
TRBV27,TRBJ1-5,NA,TRBD1,TGTGCCAGCAGTTACAGGGGTCAGCCCCAGCATTTT,CASSYRGQPQHF
TRBV28,TRBJ1-1,NA,NA,TGTGCCAGCAGTTTAAGAGCTGAAGCTTTCTTT,CASSLRAEAFF
TRBV2,TRBJ1-5,NA,NA,TGTGCCAGCAGTGAGGAGCAGGTTAGCAATCAGCCCCAGCATTTT,CASSEEQVSNQPQHF
TRBV5-1,TRBJ2-5,NA,TRBD2,TGCGCCAGCAGCTTTGGTCCGACTAGCGGGAGTGAGACCCAGTACTTC,CASSFGPTSGSETQYF
TRBV10-2,TRBJ1-1,NA,TRBD1,TGCGCCATCAGGGTGGACAGGGGGGAGAGCACTGAAGCTTTCTTT,CAIRVDRGESTEAFF
TRBV6-6,TRBJ2-1,NA,NA,TGTGCCAGCAGCGCTAGGGAGGCGGGGTCCTACAATGAGCAGTTCTTC,CASSAREAGSYNEQFF
TRBV6-5,TRBJ2-2,NA,TRBD1,TGTGCCAGCAGTTGGGACAGGGGGCATCACACCGGGGAGCTGTTTTTT,CASSWDRGHHTGELFF
TRBV27,TRBJ1-5,NA,NA,TGTGCCAGCAGTCCAATCTCCTACCCGGGTCAGCCCCAGCATTTT,CASSPISYPGQPQHF
TRBV18,TRBJ1-4,NA,NA,TGTGCCAGCTCACCCCAGGACCCTGACGGTGAAAAACTGTTTTTT,CASSPQDPDGEKLFF
TRBV14,TRBJ2-1,NA,NA,TGTGCCAGCAGCCCACTAACTGAGCAGTTCTTC,CASSPLTEQFF
TRBV27,TRBJ2-2,NA,NA,TGTGCCAGCAGTTACAGGGTCGGGGAGCTGTTTTTT,CASSYRVGELFF
TRBV24-1,TRBJ2-1,NA,TRBD2,TGTGCCACCAGCTGGACTAGCCGGCACAATGAGCAGTTCTTC,CATSWTSRHNEQFF
TRBV5-1,TRBJ2-5,NA,TRBD2,TGCGCCAGCAGCTTGGGGGGACTAGCCACCCAGTACTTC,CASSLGGLATQYF
TRBV11-3,TRBJ2-1,NA,NA,TGTGCCAGCAGCTACACCGGGACTTTAAATGAGCAGTTCTTC,CASSYTGTLNEQFF
TRBV5-4,TRBJ2-7,NA,TRBD2,TGTGCCAGCAGCTTGGGGGCGACTAGCGAGTACGAGCAGTACTTC,CASSLGATSEYEQYF
TRBV2,TRBJ2-3,NA,NA,TGTGCCAGCAAGGCCTCTCGGATCGATACGCAGTATTTT,CASKASRIDTQYF
TRBV6-5,TRBJ2-3,NA,TRBD1,TGTGCCAGCAGAAAGACAGGGATTAGCACAGATACGCAGTATTTT,CASRKTGISTDTQYF
TRBV2,TRBJ2-5,NA,TRBD1,TGTGCCAGCAGGGCACAGGGGAAGGCCCAGTACTTC,CASRAQGKAQYF
TRBV19,TRBJ2-7,NA,TRBD2,TGTGCTACAAGGCTAACTAGCGGGAGACCCGGCGAGCAGTACTTC,CATRLTSGRPGEQYF